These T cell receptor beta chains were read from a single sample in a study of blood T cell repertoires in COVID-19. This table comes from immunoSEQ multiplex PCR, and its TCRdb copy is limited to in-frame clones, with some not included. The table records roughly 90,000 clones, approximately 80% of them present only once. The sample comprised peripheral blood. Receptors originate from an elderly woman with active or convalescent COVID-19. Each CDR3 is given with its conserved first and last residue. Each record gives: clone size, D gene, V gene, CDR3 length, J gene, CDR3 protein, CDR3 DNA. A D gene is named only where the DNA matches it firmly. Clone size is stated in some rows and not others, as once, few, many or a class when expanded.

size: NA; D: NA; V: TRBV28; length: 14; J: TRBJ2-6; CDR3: CASSLTFLFGSLTF; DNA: TGTGCCAGCAGTTTAACTTTTCTGTTCGGGTCCCTGACTTTC
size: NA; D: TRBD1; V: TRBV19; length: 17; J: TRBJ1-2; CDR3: CASSTRQGARANYGYTF; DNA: TGTGCCAGTAGTACCCGACAGGGGGCGAGAGCTAACTATGGCTACACCTTC
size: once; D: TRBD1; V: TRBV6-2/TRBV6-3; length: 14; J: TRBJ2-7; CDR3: CASSYQRTGNEQYF; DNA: TGTGCCAGCAGTTACCAACGGACAGGGAACGAGCAGTACTTC
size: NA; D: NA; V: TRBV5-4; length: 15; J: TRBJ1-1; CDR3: CASSYEQGTGTEAFF; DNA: TGTGCCAGCAGCTATGAGCAGGGTACGGGCACTGAAGCTTTCTTT
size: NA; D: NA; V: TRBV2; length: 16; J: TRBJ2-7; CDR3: CATTEAGWESSYEQYF; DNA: TGTGCCACCACAGAGGCCGGTTGGGAGAGCTCCTACGAGCAGTACTTC
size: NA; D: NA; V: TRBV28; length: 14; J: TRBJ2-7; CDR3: CASSSPALQGEQYF; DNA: TGTGCCAGCAGTTCCCCGGCCCTGCAGGGCGAGCAGTACTTC
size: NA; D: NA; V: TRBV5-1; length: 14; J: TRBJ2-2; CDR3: CASHEGLSTGELFF; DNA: TGCGCCAGTCACGAGGGCCTCAGCACCGGGGAGCTGTTTTTT
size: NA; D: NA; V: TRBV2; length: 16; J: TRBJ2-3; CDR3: CASSERNVGLTDTQYF; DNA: TGTGCCAGCAGTGAAAGGAACGTGGGCCTCACAGATACGCAGTATTTT
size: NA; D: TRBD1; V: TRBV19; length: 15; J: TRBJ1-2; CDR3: CASTILGQGASGYTF; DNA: TGTGCCAGTACGATCTTAGGACAGGGGGCAAGTGGCTACACCTTC
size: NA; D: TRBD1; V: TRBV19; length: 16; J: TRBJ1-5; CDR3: CASSRDRAFSNQPQHF; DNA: TGTGCCAGTAGTCGGGACAGGGCATTTAGCAATCAGCCCCAGCATTTT
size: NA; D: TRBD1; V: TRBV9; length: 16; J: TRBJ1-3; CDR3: CASSVEVQGVGNTIYF; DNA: TGTGCCAGCAGCGTCGAGGTACAGGGGGTCGGAAACACCATATATTTT
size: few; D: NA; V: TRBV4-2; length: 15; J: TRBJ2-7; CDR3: CASSRLIGRGYEQYF; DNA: TGTGCCAGCAGCCGTCTTATCGGGAGAGGTTACGAGCAGTACTTC
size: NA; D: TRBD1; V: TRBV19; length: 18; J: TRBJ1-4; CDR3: CASKRTGGETATNEKLFF; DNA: TGTGCCAGTAAGAGAACAGGGGGCGAGACTGCAACTAATGAAAAACTGTTTTTT
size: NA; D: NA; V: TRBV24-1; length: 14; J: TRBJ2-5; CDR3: CATSETVNQETQYF; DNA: TGTGCCACCAGTGAGACAGTAAACCAAGAGACCCAGTACTTC
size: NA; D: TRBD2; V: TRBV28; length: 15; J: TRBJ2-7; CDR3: CASSRVAGGLAEQYF; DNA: TGTGCCAGCAGCCGGGTGGCGGGAGGGTTGGCCGAGCAGTACTTC
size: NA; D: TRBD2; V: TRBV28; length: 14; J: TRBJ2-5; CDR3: CASSLLAGEETQYF; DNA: TGTGCCAGCAGTTTACTCGCGGGGGAGGAGACCCAGTACTTC
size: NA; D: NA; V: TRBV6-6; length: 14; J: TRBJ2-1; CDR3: CASSRLERSNEQFF; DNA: TGTGCCAGCAGCCGCTTGGAGCGGTCTAATGAGCAGTTCTTC
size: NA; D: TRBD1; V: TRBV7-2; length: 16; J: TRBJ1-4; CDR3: CASSLGGGTGNEKLFF; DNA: TGTGCCAGCAGCTTAGGTGGCGGGACAGGAAATGAAAAACTGTTTTTT
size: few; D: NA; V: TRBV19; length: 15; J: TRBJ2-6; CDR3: CASSTLTGGANVLTF; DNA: TGTGCCAGTAGTACTCTAACGGGTGGGGCCAACGTCCTGACTTTC
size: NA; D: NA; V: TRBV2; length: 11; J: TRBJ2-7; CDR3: CASSRSYEQYF; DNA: TGTGCCAGCAGCCGGTCCTACGAGCAGTACTTC
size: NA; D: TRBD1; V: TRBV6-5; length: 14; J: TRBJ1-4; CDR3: CAVNPGTGNEKLFF; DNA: TGTGCCGTAAACCCCGGGACAGGGAATGAAAAACTGTTTTTT
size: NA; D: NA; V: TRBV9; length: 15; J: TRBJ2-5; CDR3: CASSYLTGYQETQYF; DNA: TGTGCCAGCAGCTACCTCACAGGGTACCAAGAGACCCAGTACTTC
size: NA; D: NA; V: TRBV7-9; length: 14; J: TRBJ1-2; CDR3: CASSLNRQASGYTF; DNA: TGTGCCAGCAGCTTAAATCGGCAGGCAAGCGGCTACACCTTC
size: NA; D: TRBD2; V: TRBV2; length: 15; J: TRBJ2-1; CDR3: CASSPRTSGGGEQFF; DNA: TGTGCCAGCAGCCCGAGAACTAGCGGGGGGGGTGAGCAGTTCTTC
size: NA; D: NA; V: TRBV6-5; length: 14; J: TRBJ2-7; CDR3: CASTSLVAGHEQYF; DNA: TGTGCCAGCACCTCGTTGGTAGCTGGCCACGAGCAGTACTTC
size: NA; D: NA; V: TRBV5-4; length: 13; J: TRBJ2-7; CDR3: CASRRAGISEQYF; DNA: TGTGCCAGCAGGCGGGCGGGTATTAGCGAGCAGTACTTC
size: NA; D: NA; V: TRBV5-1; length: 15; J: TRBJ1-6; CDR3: CASSLSGSNNSPLHF; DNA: TGCGCCAGCAGCTTGTCAGGCAGCAATAATTCACCCCTCCACTTT